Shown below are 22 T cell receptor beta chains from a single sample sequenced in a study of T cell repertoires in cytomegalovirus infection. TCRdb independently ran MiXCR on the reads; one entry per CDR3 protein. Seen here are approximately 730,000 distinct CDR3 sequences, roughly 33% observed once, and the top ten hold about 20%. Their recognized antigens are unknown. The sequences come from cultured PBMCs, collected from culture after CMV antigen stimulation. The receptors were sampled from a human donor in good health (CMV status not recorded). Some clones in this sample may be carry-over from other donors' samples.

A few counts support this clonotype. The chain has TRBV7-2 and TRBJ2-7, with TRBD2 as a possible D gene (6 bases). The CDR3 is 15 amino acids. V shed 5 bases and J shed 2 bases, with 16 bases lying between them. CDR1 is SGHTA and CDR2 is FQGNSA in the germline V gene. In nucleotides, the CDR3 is TGTGCCAGCAGCCTGGGCTTTAGCGGCACCTACGAGCAGTACTTC. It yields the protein CASSLGFSGTYEQYF. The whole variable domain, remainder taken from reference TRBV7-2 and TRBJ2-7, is GAGVSQSPSNKVTEKGKDVELRCDPISGHTALYWYRQSLGQGLEFLIYFQGNSAPDKSGLPSDRFSAERTGGSVSTLTIQRTQQEDSAVYLCASSLGFSGTYEQYFGPGTRLTVT.

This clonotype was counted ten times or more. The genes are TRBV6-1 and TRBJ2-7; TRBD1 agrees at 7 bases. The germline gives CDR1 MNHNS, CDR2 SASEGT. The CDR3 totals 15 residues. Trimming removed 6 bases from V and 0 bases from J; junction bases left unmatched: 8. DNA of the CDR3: TGTGCCAGCAGCGTAGGGGACAGTAGCTCCTACGAGCAGTACTTC. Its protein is CASSVGDSSSYEQYF.

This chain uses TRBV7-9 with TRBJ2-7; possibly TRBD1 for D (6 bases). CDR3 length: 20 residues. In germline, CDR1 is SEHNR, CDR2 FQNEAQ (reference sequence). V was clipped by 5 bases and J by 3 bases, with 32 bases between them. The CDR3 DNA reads TGTGCCAGCAGCCGCTTGGACGGTAAACAGGGCAATGGTAACAGCTACGAGCAGTACTTC. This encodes CASSRLDGKQGNGNSYEQYF.

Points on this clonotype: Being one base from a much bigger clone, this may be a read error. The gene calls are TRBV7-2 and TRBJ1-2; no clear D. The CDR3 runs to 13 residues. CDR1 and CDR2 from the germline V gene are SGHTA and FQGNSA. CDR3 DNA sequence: TGTGCCAGCAGCGACCCCTGGGTCTATAGCTACACCTTC. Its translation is CASSDPWVYSYTF.

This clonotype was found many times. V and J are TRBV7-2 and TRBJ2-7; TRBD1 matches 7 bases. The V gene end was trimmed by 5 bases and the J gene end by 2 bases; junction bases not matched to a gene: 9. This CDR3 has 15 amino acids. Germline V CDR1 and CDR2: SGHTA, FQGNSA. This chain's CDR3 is CASSALTGIAYEQYF. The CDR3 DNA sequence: TGTGCCAGCAGCGCACTGACAGGGATCGCCTACGAGCAGTACTTC.

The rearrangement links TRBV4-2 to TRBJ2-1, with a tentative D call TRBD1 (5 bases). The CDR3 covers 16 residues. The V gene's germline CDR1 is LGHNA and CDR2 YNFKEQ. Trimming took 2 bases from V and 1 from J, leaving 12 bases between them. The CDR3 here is CASSQPQGRSYNEQFF. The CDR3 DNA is TGTGCCAGCAGCCAACCCCAGGGTAGATCCTACAATGAGCAGTTCTTC.

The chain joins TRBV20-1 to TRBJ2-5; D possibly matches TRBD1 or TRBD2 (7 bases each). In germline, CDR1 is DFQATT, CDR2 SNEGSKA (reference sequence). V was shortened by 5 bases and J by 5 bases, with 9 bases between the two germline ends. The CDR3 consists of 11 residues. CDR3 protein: CSAQGGETQYF. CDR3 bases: TGCAGTGCTCAGGGGGGGGAGACCCAGTACTTC.

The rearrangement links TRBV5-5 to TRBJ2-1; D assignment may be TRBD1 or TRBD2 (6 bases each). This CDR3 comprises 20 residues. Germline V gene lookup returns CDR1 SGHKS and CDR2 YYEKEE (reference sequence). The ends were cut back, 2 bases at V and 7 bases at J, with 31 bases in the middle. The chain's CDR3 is CASSFGGARLFARGLNEQFF. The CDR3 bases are TGTGCCAGCAGCTTCGGGGGCGCCCGACTATTCGCCCGGGGGTTAAATGAGCAGTTCTTC.

CDR3 sequence (DNA): TGTGCCAGCAGCTTAGGTGACAAAAGGCAGTACTTC. Translation gives CASSLGDKRQYF. V gene TRBV11-2 combines with J gene TRBJ2-7; no firm D call. The V gene lost 1 base and the J gene lost 9 bases, with 10 bases spanning the gap. The CDR3 is 12 amino acids. Germline CDR1 SGHAT, CDR2 FQNNGV.

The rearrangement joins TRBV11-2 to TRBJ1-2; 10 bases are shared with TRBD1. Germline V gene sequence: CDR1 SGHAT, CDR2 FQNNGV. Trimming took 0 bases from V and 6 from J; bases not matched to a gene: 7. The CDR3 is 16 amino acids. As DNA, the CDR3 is TGTGCCAGCAGCTTAGATCGACAGGGGGCAGGGGATGGCTACACCTTC. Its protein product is CASSLDRQGAGDGYTF. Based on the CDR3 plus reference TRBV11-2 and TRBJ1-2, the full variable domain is EAGVAQSPRYKIIEKRQSVAFWCNPISGHATLYWYQQILGQGPKLLIQFQNNGVVDDSQLPKDRFSAERLKGVDSTLKIQPAKLEDSAVYLCASSLDRQGAGDGYTFGSGTRLTVV.

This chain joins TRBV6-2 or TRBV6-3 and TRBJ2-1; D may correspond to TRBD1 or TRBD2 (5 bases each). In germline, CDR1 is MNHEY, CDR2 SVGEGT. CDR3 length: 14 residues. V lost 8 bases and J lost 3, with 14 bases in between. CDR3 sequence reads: CASAPGHDYNEQFF. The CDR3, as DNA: TGTGCCAGCGCCCCGGGGCATGACTACAATGAGCAGTTCTTC.

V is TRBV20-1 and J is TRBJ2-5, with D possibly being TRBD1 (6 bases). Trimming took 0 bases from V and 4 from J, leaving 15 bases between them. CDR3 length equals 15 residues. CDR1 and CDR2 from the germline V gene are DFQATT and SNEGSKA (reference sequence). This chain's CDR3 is CSARDRQEAGETQYF. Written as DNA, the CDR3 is TGCAGTGCTAGAGACCGACAGGAGGCGGGAGAGACCCAGTACTTC.

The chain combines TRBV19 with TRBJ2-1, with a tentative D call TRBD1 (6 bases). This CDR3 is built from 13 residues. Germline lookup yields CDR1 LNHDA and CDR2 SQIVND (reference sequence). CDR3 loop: CAITYPPDRVEFF. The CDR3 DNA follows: TGTGCGATTACCTACCCCCCGGACAGAGTCGAGTTCTTC.

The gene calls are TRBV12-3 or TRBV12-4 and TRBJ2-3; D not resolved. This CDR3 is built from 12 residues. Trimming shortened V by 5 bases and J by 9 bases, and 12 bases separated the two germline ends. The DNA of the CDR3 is TGTGCCAGCAGTGGTGGTCCCATAACGCAGTATTTT. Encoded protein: CASSGGPITQYF.

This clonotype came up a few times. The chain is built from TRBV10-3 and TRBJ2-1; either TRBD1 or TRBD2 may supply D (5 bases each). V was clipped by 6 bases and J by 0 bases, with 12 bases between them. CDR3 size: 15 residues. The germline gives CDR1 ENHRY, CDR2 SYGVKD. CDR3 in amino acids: CAIRDGTNSYNEQFF. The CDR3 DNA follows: TGTGCCATCAGGGACGGGACCAACTCCTACAATGAGCAGTTCTTC.

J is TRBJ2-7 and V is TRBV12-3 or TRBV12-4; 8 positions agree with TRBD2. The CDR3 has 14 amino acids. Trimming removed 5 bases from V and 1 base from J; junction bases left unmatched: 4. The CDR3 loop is CASSTGLVSYEQYF. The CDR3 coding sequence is TGTGCCAGCAGTACGGGACTAGTTTCCTACGAGCAGTACTTC.

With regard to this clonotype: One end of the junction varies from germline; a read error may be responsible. In DNA, the CDR3 is TGTGCCGGCAGCTTCAGTAGCAATCAGCCCCAGCATTTT. Protein: CAGSFSSNQPQHF. This sequence joins TRBV7-2 and TRBJ1-5; D is uncertain. Germline V gene sequence: CDR1 SGHTA, CDR2 FQGNSA. The CDR3 runs to 13 residues.

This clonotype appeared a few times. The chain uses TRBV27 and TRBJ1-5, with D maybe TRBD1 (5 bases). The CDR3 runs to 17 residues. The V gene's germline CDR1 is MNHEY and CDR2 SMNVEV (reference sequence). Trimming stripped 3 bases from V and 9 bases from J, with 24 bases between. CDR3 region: CASSFRRDGVGLGPQHF. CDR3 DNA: TGTGCCAGCAGTTTTAGGAGGGACGGGGTGGGTCTTGGGCCCCAGCATTTT.

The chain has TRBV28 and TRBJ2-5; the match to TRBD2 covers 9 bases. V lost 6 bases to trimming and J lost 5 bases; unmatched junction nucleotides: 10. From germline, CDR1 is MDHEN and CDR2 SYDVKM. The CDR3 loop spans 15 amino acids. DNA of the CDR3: TGTGCCAGCAGCCCGGAGCGGGGGGCCCTGGAGACCCAGTACTTC. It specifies CASSPERGALETQYF. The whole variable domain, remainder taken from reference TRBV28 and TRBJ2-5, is DVKVTQSSRYLVKRTGEKVFLECVQDMDHENMFWYRQDPGLGLRLIYFSYDVKMKEKGDIPEGYSVSREKKERFSLILESASTNQTSMYLCASSPERGALETQYFGPGTRLLVL.

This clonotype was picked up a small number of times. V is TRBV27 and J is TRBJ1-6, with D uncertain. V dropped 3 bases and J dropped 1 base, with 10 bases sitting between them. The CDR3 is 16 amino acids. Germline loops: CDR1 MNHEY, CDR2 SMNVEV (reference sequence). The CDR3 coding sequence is TGTGCCAGCAGTTTGGGGTCAGGTTCCTATAATTCACCCCTCCACTTT. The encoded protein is CASSLGSGSYNSPLHF.

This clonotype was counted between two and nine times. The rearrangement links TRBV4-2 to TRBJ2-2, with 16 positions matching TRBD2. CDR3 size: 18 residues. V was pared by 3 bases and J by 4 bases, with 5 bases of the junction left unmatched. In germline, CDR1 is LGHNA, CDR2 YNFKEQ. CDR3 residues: CASSHPGTSGGGTGELFF. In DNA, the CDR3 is TGTGCCAGCAGCCACCCCGGGACTAGCGGGGGGGGCACCGGGGAGCTGTTTTTT.

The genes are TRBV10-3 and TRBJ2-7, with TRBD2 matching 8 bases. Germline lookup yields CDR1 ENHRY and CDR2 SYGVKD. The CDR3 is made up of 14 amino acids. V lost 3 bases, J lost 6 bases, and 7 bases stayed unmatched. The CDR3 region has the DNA TGTGCCATCAGTGACTCGGGAGGGCCGCCCGAGCAGTACTTC. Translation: CAISDSGGPPEQYF.